This T cell receptor beta chain was retrieved from a study of blood T cell repertoires in COVID-19. Looking at the study overall: Acute and convalescent COVID-19 specimens originated in the United States, Italy and Spain. PBMCs, B-cell-depleted T cells, or T cells were the source of the cDNA or gDNA that made up the material.

Trimming pared 3 bases from V and 6 bases from J, leaving 12 bases between. This CDR3 is 13 amino acids long. Germline lookup yields CDR1 SGHTS and CDR2 YDEGEE. In the authors' workflow: Nucleated cell number was recorded as an estimate derived from reference gene primer amplification. Only in-frame clones appear in the TCRdb table, and some are missing; sequencing was by immunoSEQ multiplex PCR. The D gene and trimming were derived from the DNA, and the V and J assignments and clone size from that table. The data show hundreds of thousands of clones, 85% seen once. The specimen was peripheral blood. This sequence originates from a woman between 18 and 29 years old with acute or convalescent COVID-19. The gene calls are TRBV5-8 and TRBJ1-2; maybe TRBD1 (6 bases). This CDR3 reads CASSWEGDDGYTF. CDR3 in DNA: TGTGCCAGCAGCTGGGAGGGGGACGATGGCTACACCTTC. The full variable domain, completed using reference TRBV5-8 and TRBJ1-2, is EAGVTQSPTHLIKTRGQQATLRCSPISGHTSVYWYQQALGLGLQFLLWYDEGEERNRGNFPPRFSGRQFPNYSSELNVNALELEDSALYLCASSWEGDDGYTFGSGTRLTVV.